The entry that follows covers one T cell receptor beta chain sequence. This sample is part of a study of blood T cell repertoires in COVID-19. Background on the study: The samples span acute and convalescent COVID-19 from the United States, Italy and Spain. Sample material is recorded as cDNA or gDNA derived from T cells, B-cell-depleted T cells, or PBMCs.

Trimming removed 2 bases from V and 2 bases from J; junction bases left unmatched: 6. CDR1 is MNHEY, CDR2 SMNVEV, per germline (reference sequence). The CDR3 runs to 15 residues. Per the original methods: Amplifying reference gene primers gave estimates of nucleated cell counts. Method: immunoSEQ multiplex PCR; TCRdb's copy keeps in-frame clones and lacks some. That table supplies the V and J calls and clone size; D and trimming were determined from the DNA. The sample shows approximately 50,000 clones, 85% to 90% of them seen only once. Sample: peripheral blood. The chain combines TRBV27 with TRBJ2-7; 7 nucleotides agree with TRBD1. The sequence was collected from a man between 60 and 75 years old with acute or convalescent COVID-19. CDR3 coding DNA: TGTGCCAGCAGTTTAGAGTGGGACAGCCCCTACGAGCAGTACTTC. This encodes CASSLEWDSPYEQYF.